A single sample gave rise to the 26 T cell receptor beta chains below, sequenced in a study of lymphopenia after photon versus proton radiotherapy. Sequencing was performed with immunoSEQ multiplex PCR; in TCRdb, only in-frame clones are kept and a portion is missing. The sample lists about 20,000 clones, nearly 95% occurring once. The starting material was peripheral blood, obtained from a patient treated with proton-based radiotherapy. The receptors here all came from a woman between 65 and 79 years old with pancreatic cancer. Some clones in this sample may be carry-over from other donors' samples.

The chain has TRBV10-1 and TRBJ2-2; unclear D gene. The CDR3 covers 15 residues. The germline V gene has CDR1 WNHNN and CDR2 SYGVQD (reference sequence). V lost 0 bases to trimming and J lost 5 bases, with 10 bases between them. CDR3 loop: CASSESAAATGELFF. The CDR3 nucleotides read TGCGCCAGCAGTGAGTCGGCGGCAGCGACCGGGGAGCTGTTTTTT.

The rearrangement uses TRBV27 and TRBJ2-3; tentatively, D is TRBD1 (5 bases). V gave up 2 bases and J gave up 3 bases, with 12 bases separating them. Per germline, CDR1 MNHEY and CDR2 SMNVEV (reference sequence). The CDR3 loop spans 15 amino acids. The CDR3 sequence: CASSLRSQGTDTQYF. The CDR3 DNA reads TGTGCCAGCAGTTTACGGAGTCAGGGAACAGATACGCAGTATTTT.

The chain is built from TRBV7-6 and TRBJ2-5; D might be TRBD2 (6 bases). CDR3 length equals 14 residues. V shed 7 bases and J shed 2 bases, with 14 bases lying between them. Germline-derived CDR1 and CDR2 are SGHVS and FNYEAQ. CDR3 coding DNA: TGTGCCAGCACCCAGTGGAGGGATCAAGAGACCCAGTACTTC. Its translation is CASTQWRDQETQYF.

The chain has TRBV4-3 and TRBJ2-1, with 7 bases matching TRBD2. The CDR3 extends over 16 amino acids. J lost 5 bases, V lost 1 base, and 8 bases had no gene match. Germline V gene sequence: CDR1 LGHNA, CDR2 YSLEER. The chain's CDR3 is CASSQVQGGPDNEQFF. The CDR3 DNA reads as TGCGCCAGCAGCCAAGTCCAGGGAGGGCCTGACAATGAGCAGTTCTTC.

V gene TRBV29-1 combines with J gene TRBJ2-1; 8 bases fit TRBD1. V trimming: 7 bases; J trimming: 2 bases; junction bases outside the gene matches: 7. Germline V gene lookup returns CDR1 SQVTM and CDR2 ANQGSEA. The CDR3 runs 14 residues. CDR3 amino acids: CSGRQGPPYNEQFF. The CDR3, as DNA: TGCAGCGGCCGACAGGGGCCCCCCTACAATGAGCAGTTCTTC.

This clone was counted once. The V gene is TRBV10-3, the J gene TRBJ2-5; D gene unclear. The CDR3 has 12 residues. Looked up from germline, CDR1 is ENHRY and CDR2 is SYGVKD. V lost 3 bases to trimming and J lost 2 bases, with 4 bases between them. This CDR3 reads CAISDGQETQYF. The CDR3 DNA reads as TGTGCCATCAGTGACGGACAAGAGACCCAGTACTTC.

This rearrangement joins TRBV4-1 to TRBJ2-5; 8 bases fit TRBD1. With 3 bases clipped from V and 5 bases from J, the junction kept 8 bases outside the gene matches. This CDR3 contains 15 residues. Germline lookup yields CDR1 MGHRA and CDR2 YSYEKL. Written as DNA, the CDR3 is TGCGCCAGCAGCCAGGCTACAGGGGGGACGGAGACCCAGTACTTC. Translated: CASSQATGGTETQYF.

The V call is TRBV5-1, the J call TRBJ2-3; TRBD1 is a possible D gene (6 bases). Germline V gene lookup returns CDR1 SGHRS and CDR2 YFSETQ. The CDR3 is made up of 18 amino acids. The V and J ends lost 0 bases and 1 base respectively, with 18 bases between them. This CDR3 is CASSLDAPDRLGTDTQYF. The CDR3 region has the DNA TGCGCCAGCAGCTTGGACGCCCCGGACAGACTTGGCACAGATACGCAGTATTTT.

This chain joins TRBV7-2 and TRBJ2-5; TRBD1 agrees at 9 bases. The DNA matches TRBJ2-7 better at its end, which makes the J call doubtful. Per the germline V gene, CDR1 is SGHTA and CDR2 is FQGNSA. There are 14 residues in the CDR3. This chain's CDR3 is CASKRDRVSYEQYF. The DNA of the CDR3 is TGTGCCAGCAAAAGGGACAGGGTTTCCTACGAGCAGTACTTC.

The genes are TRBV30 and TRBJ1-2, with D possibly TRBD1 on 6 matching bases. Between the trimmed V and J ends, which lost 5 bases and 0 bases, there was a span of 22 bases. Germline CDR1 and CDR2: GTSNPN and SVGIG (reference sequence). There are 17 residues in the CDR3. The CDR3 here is CAWQRRTAERSNYGYTF. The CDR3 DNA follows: TGTGCCTGGCAACGACGGACAGCCGAGCGCTCTAACTATGGCTACACCTTC.

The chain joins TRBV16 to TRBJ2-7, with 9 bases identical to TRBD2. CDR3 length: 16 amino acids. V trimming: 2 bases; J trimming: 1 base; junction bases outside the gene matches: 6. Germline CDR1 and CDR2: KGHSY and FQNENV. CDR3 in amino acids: CASSQKATSGSYEQYF. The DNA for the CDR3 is TGTGCCAGCAGCCAAAAGGCGACTAGCGGATCCTACGAGCAGTACTTC.

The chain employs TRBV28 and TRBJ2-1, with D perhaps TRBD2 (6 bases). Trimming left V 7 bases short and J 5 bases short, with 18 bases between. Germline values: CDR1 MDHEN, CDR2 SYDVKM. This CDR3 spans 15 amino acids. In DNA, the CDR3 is TGTGCCAGCACATCGCCGGGACTCTTGGACAATGAGCAGTTCTTC. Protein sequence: CASTSPGLLDNEQFF.

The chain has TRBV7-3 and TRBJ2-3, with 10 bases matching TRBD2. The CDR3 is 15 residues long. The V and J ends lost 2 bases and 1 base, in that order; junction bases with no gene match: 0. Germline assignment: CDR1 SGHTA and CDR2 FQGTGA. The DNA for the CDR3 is TGTGCCAGCAGCTTAGGGACTAGCGGCACAGATACGCAGTATTTT. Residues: CASSLGTSGTDTQYF.

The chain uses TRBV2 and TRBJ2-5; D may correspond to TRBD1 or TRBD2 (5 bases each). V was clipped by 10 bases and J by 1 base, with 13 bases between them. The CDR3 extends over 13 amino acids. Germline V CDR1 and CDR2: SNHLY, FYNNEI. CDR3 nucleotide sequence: TGTGCCACTGCCGGGGCGGGCCAAGAGACCCAGTACTTC. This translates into CATAGAGQETQYF.

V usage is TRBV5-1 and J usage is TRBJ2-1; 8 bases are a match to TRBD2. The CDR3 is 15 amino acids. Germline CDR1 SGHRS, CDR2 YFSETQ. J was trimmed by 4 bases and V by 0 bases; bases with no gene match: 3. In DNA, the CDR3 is TGCGCCAGCAGCTTGGATGAGCGGGAGTACAATGAGCAGTTCTTC. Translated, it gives CASSLDEREYNEQFF. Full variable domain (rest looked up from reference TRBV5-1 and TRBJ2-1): KAGVTQTPRYLIKTRGQQVTLSCSPISGHRSVSWYQQTPGQGLQFLFEYFSETQRNKGNFPGRFSGRQFSNSRSEMNVSTLELGDSALYLCASSLDEREYNEQFFGPGTRLTVL.

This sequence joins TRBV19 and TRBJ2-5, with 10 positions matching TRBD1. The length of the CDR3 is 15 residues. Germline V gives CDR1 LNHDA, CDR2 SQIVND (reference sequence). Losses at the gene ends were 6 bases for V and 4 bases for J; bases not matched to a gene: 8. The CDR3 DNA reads TGTGCCAGTAGGCCCCGGACAGGGGGTGGAGAGACCCAGTACTTC. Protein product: CASRPRTGGGETQYF.

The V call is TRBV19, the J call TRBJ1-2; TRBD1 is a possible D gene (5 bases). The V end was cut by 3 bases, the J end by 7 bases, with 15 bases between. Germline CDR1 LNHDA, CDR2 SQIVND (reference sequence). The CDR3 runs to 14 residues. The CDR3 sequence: CASSIARDESGYTF. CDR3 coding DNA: TGTGCCAGTAGTATCGCCAGGGACGAGAGTGGCTACACCTTC.

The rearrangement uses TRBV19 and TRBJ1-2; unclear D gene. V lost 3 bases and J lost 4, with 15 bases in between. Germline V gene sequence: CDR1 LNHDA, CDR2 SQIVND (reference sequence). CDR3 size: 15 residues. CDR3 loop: CASSIGPRGGYGYTF. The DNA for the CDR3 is TGTGCCAGTAGTATCGGACCCCGAGGCGGCTATGGCTACACCTTC.

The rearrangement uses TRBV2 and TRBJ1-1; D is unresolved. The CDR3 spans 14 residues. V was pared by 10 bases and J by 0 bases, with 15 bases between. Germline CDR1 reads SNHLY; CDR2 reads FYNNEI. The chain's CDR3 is CATQEGRMNTEAFF. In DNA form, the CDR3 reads TGTGCCACCCAAGAAGGACGGATGAACACTGAAGCTTTCTTT.

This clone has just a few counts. This CDR3 reads CASSVGGGDTQYF. CDR3 in DNA: TGTGCCAGCAGCGTAGGGGGTGGGGATACGCAGTATTTT. The gene calls are TRBV9 and TRBJ2-3; no clear D gene. V was cut by 0 bases and J by 6 bases, with 8 bases left in between. CDR1 SGDLS and CDR2 YYNGEE come from the germline V gene. This CDR3 is built from 13 residues.

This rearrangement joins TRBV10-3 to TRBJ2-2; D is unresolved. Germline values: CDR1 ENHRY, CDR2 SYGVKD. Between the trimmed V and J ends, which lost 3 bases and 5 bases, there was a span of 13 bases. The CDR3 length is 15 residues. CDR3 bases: TGTGCCATCAGTGAACGTAGGACGGAAACCGGGGAGCTGTTTTTT. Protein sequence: CAISERRTETGELFF.

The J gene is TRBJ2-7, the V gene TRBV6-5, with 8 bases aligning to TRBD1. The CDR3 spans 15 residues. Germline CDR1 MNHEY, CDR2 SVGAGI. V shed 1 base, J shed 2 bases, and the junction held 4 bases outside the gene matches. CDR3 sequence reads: CASSYYGQGAYEQYF. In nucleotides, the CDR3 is TGTGCCAGCAGTTACTACGGACAGGGCGCCTACGAGCAGTACTTC.

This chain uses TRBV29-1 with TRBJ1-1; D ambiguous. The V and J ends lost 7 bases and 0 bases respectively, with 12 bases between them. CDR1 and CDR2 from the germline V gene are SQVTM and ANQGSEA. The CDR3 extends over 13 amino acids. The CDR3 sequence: CSAPTDMNTEAFF. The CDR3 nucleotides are TGCAGCGCTCCCACAGATATGAACACTGAAGCTTTCTTT.

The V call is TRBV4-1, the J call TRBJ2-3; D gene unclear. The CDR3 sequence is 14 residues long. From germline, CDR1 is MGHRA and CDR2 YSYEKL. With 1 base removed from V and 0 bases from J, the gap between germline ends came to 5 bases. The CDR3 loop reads CASSQGPSTDTQYF. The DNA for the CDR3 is TGCGCCAGCAGCCAAGGGCCTAGCACAGATACGCAGTATTTT.

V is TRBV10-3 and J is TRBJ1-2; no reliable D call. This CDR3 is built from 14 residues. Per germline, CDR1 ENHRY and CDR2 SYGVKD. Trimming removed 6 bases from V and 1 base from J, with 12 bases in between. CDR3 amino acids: CAIRGQANNYGYTF. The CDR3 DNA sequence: TGTGCCATCAGGGGTCAGGCGAATAACTATGGCTACACCTTC.

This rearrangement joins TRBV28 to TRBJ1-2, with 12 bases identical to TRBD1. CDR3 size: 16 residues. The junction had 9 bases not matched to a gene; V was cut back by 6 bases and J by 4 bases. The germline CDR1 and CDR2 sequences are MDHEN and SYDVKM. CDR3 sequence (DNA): TGTGCCAGCAGACTACCGGGACAGGGGGCCAGCTATGGCTACACCTTC. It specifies CASRLPGQGASYGYTF.